This T cell receptor beta chain was found in a study of cytomegalovirus exposure and HLA in healthy donors. Researchers ran the PCR with 60 Vbeta and 13 Jbeta primers. Profiled with immunoSEQ multiplex PCR; TCRdb holds only in-frame clones, not every one. This sample carries fewer than 140,000 clones, approximately 85% of them seen once, and the ten largest clones take more than 1.5%. V dropped 5 bases and J dropped 3; count of bases not matched to a gene: 8. Germline assignment: CDR1 SGHTS and CDR2 YDEGEE. The CDR3 spans 15 residues. The clonotype was recovered from a man aged 45 to 65 in good health and CMV-seronegative. V gene TRBV5-8 combines with J gene TRBJ1-2; 9 bases match TRBD1. Sequenced input: PBMCs. The CDR3 is CASSFGQGSYYGYTF. CDR3 DNA sequence: TGTGCCAGCAGTTTTGGACAGGGGTCTTACTATGGCTACACCTTC. The entire variable domain, with the rest obtained from reference TRBV5-8 and TRBJ1-2, is as follows: EAGVTQSPTHLIKTRGQQATLRCSPISGHTSVYWYQQALGLGLQFLLWYDEGEERNRGNFPPRFSGRQFPNYSSELNVNALELEDSALYLCASSFGQGSYYGYTFGSGTRLTVV.